The entry below gives a single T cell receptor (beta chain) sequence along with its context. In the original processing: Amplification from reference gene primers served as the basis for estimated nucleated cell counts. TCRdb's table, derived via immunoSEQ multiplex PCR, lists solely in-frame clones and lacks some. That table furnishes V, J and clone size, whereas the DNA furnished D and trimming. This table holds over 75,000 clones, 84% found once. These data belong to a study of blood T cell repertoires in COVID-19. The wider study: From the United States, Italy and Spain came samples of acute and convalescent COVID-19. Nucleic acid was either cDNA or gDNA, and it came from T cells, B-cell-depleted T cells, or PBMCs.

The CDR3 spans 13 residues. Trimming took off 1 base at V and 3 bases at J, with 4 bases between the two ends. Germline V lookup: CDR1 LGHDT, CDR2 YNNKEL (reference sequence). V gene TRBV3-1 (or the pseudogene TRBV3-2) combines with J gene TRBJ1-5; D ambiguous. The TCR originated in a woman aged 45-60 years with acute or convalescent COVID-19. The sequencing input was peripheral blood. This CDR3 is CASSQGPNQPQHF. CDR3 bases: TGTGCCAGCAGCCAAGGGCCCAATCAGCCCCAGCATTTT.